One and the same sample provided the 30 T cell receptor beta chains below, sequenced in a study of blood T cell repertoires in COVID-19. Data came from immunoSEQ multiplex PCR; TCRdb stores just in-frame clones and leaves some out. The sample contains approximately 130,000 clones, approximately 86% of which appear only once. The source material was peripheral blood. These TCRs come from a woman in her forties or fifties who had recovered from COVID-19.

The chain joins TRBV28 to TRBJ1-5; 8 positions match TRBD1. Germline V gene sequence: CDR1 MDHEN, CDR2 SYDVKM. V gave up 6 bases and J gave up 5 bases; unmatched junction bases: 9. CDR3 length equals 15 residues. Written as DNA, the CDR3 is TGTGCCAGCAGGACCAGACAGGGGTTTTATCAGCCCCAGCATTTT. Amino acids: CASRTRQGFYQPQHF.

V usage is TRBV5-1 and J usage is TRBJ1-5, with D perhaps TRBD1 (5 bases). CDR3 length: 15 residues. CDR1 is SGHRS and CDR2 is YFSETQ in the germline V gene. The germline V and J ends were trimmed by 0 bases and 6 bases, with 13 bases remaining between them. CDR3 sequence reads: CASSLVPGSSQPQHF. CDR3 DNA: TGCGCCAGCAGCTTGGTACCAGGGTCATCTCAGCCCCAGCATTTT.

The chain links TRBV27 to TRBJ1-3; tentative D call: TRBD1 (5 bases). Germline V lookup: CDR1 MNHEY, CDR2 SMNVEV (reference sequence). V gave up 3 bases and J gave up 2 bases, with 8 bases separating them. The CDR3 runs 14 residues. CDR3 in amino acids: CASSLSRAGNTIYF. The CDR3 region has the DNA TGTGCCAGCAGTTTGAGCAGGGCTGGAAACACCATATATTTT.

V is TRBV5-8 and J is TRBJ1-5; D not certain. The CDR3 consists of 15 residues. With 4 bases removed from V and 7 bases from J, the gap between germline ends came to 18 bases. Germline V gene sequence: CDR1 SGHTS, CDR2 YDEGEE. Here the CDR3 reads CASSHEAWGEQPQHF. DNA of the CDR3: TGTGCCAGCAGCCACGAGGCCTGGGGAGAACAGCCCCAGCATTTT.

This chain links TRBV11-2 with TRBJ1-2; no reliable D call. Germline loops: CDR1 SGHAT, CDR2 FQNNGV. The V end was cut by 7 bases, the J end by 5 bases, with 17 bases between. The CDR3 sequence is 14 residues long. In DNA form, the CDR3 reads TGTGCCAGCAAAGGTGGAGGGAATCGTTATGGCTACACCTTC. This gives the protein CASKGGGNRYGYTF.

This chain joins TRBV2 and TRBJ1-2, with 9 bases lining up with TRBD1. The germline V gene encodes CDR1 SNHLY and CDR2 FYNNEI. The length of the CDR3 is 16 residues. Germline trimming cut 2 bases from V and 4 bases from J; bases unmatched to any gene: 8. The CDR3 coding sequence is TGTGCCAGCAGTGAAAACTTGAGGACAGGGGTCTATGGCTACACCTTC. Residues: CASSENLRTGVYGYTF.

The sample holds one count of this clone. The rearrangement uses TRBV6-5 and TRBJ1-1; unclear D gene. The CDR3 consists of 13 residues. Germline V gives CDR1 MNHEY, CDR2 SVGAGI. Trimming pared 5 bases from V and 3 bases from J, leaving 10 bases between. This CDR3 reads CASSLYGDTEAFF. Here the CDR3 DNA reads TGTGCCAGCAGTCTCTACGGGGACACTGAAGCTTTCTTT.

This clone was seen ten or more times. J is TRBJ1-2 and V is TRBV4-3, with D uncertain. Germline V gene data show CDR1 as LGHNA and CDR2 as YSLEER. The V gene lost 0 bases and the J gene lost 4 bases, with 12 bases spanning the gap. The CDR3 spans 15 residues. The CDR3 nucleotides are TGCGCCAGCAGCCAAGATAGAGTAGGAGGCTATGGCTACACCTTC. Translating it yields CASSQDRVGGYGYTF.

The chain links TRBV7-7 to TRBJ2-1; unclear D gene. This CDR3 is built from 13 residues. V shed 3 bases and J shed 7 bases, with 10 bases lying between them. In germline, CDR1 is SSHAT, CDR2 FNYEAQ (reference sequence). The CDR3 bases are TGTGCCAGCAGCTTGGTCACTGGTAATGAGCAGTTCTTC. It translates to CASSLVTGNEQFF.

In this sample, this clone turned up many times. This CDR3 is CASSVRDTAYEQYF. The CDR3, as DNA: TGTGCCAGCAGCGTCCGGGACACTGCCTACGAGCAGTACTTC. This chain joins TRBV7-8 and TRBJ2-7; TRBD1 might be the D (6 bases). The CDR3 is 14 amino acids. Trimming stripped 5 bases from V and 2 bases from J, with 13 bases between. Germline CDR1 is SGHVS and CDR2 is FQNEAQ.

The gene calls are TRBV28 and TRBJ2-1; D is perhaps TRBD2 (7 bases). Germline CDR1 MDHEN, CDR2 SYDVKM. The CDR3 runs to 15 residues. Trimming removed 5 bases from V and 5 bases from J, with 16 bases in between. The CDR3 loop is CASSPLGGADNEQFF. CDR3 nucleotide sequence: TGTGCCAGCAGTCCTTTGGGGGGGGCGGACAATGAGCAGTTCTTC.

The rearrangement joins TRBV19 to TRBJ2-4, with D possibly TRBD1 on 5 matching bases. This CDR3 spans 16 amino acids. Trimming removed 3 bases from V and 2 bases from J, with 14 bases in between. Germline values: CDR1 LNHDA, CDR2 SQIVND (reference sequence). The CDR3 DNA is TGTGCCAGTAGTATCAAGGGGTTGGGGCCCAAAAACATTCAGTACTTC. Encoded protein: CASSIKGLGPKNIQYF.

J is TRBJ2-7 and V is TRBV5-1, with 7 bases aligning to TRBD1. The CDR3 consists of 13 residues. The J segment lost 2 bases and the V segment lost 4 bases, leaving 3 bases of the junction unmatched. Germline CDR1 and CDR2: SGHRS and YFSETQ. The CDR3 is CASSQGQTYEQYF. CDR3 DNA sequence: TGCGCCAGCAGCCAGGGACAGACCTACGAGCAGTACTTC.

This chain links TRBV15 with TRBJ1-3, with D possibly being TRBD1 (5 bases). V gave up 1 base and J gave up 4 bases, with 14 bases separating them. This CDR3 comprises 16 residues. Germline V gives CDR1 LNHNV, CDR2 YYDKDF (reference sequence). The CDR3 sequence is CATSRGGLVSGNTIYF. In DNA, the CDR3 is TGTGCCACCAGCAGAGGGGGCTTAGTCTCGGGAAACACCATATATTTT.

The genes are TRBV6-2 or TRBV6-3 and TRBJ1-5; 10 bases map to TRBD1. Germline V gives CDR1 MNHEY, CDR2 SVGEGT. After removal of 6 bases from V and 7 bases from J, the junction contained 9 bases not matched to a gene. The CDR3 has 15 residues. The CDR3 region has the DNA TGTGCCAGCAGCCAACCCCGGGGACAGGGGCAGCCCCAGCATTTT. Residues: CASSQPRGQGQPQHF.

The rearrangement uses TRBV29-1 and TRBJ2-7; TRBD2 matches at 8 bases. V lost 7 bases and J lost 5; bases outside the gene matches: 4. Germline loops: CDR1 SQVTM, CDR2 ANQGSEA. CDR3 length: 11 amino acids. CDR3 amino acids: CSAGLANEQYF. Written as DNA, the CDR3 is TGCAGCGCTGGACTAGCTAACGAGCAGTACTTC.

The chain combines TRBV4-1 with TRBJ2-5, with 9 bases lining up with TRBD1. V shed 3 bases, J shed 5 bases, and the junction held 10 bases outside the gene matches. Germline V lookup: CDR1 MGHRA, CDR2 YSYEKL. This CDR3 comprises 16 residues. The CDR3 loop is CASSQTGTGRVETQYF. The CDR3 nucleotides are TGCGCCAGCAGCCAGACCGGGACAGGGCGGGTCGAGACCCAGTACTTC.

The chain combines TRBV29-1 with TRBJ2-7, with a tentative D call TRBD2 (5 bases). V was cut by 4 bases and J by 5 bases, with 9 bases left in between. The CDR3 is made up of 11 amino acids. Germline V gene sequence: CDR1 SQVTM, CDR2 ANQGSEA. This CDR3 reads CSVASSDEQYF. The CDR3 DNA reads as TGCAGCGTTGCTAGCTCAGACGAGCAGTACTTC.

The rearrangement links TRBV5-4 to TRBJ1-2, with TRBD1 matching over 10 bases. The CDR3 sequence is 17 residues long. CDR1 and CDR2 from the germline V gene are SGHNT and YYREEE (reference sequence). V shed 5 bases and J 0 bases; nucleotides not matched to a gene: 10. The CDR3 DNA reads TGTGCCAGCAGACCCGACAGGGGGCGAACATCTAACTATGGCTACACCTTC. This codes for CASRPDRGRTSNYGYTF.

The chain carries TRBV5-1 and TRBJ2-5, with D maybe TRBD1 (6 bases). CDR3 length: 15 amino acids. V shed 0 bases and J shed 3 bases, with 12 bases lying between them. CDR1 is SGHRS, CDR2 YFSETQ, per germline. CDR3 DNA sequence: TGCGCCAGCAGCTTGGTACAGGGACGGGAAGAGACCCAGTACTTC. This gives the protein CASSLVQGREETQYF.

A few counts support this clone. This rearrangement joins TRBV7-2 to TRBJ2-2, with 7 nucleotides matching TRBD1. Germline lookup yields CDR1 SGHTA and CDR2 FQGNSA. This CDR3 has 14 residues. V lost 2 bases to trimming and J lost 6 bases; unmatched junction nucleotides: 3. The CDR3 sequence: CASSLNRGAGELFF. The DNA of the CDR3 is TGTGCCAGCAGCTTAAACAGGGGAGCCGGGGAGCTGTTTTTT.

For the CDR3, the DNA is TGTGCCAGCAAAGAGGACAGGGTTGGCTATGGCTACACCTTC. It codes for CASKEDRVGYGYTF. The V call is TRBV6-5, the J call TRBJ1-2; 8 bases align to TRBD1. Germline CDR1 MNHEY, CDR2 SVGAGI. CDR3 length equals 14 residues. Trimming at V came to 7 bases and at J to 4 bases, leaving 8 bases not matched to a gene.

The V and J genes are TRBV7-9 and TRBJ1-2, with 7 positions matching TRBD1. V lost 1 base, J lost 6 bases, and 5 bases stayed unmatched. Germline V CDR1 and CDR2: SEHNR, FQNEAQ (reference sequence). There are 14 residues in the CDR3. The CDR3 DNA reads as TGTGCCAGCAGCTTAGATAGGGGGCGCGATGGCTACACCTTC. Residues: CASSLDRGRDGYTF.

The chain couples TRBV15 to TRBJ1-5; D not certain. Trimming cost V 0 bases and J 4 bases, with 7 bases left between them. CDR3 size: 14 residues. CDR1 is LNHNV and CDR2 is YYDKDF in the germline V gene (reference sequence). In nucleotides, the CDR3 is TGTGCCACCAGCAGAGATTCGGGAAATCAGCCCCAGCATTTT. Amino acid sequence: CATSRDSGNQPQHF. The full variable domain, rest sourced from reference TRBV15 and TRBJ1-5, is DAMVIQNPRYQVTQFGKPVTLSCSQTLNHNVMYWYQQKSSQAPKLLFHYYDKDFNNEADTPDNFQSRRPNTSFCFLDIRSPGLGDTAMYLCATSRDSGNQPQHFGDGTRLSIL.

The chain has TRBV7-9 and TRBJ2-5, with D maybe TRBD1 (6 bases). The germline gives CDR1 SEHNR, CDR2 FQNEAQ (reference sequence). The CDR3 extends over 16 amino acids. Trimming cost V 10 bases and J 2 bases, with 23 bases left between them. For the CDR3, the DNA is TGTGCCACCCAGCTTATGGTGGGGGCCGCACAAGAGACCCAGTACTTC. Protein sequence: CATQLMVGAAQETQYF.

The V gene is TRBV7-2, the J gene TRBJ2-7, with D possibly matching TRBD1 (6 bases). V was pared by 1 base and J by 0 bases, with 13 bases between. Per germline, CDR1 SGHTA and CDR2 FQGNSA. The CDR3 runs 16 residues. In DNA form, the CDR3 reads TGTGCCAGCAGCTTAGGCCCAGGGGAGAGCTCCTACGAGCAGTACTTC. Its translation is CASSLGPGESSYEQYF.

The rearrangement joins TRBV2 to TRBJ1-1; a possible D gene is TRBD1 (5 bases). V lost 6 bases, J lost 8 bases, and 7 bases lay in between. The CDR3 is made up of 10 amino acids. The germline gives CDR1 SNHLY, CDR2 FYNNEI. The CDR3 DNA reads TGTGCCAGCAGGTACAGGGAAGCTTTCTTT. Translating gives CASRYREAFF.

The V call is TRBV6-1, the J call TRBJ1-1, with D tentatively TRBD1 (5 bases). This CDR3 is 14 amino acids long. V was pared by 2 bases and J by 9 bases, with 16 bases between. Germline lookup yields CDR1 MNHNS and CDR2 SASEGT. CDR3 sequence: CASSERGYPDQAFF. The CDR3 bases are TGTGCCAGCAGTGAACGGGGGTACCCAGATCAAGCTTTCTTT.

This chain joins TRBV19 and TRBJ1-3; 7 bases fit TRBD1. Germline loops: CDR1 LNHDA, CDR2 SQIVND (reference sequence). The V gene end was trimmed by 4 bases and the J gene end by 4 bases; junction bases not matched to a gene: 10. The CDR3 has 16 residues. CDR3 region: CASSTPDREPGNTIYF. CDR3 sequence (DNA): TGTGCCAGTAGTACTCCTGACAGGGAACCAGGAAACACCATATATTTT.

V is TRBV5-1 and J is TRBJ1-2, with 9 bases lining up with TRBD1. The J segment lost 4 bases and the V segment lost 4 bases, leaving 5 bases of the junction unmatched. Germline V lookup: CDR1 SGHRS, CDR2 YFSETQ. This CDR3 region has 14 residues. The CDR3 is CASSTGTGIYGYTF. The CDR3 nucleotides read TGCGCCAGCAGCACCGGGACAGGGATCTATGGCTACACCTTC.